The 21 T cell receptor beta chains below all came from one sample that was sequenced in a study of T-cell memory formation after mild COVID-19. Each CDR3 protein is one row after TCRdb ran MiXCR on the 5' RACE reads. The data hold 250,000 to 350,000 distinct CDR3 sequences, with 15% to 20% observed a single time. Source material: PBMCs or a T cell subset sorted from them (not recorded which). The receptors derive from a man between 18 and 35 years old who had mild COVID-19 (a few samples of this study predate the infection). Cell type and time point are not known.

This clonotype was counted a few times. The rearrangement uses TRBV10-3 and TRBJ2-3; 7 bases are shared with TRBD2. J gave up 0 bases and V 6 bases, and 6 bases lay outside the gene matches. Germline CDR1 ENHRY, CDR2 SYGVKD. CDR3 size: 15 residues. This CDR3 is CAIRTTSQSTDTQYF. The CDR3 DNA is TGTGCCATCAGAACGACTAGCCAGAGCACAGATACGCAGTATTTT.

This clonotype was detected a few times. CDR3: CASRRFSTDTQYF. In DNA, the CDR3 is TGCGCCAGCAGGAGATTTAGCACAGATACGCAGTATTTT. V and J are TRBV5-1 and TRBJ2-3; D uncertain. The V gene's germline CDR1 is SGHRS and CDR2 YFSETQ. V lost 5 bases and J lost 0, with 7 bases in between. This CDR3 spans 13 amino acids.

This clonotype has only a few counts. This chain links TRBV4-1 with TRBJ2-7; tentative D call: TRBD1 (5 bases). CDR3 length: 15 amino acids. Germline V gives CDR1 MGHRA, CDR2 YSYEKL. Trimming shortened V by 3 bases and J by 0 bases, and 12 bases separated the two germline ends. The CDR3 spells CASSHNTGISYEQYF. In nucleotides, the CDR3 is TGCGCCAGCAGCCACAACACAGGAATCTCCTACGAGCAGTACTTC.

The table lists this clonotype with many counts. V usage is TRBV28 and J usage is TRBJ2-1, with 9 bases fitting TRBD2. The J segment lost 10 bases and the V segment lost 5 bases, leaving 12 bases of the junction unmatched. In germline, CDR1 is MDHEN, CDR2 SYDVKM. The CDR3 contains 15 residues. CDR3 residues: CASSKAGGPLAEQFF. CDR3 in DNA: TGTGCCAGCAGTAAAGCGGGGGGCCCCTTGGCCGAGCAGTTCTTC.

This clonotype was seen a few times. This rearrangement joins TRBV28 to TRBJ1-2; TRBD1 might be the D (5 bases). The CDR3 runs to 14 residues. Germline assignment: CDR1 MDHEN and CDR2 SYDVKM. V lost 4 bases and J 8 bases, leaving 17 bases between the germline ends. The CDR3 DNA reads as TGTGCCAGCAGTTGGGACCTACCGGGAGGAGGCTACACCTTC. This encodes CASSWDLPGGGYTF.

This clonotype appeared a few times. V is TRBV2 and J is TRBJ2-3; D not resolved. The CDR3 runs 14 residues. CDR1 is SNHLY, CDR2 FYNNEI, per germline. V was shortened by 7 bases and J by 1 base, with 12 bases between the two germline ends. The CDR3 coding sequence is TGTGCCAGCAAGTTTGTTCAGGGCACAGATACGCAGTATTTT. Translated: CASKFVQGTDTQYF.

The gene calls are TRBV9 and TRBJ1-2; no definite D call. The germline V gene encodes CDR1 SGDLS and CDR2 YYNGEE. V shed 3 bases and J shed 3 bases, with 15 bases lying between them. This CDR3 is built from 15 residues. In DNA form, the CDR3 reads TGTGCCAGCAGCGCTCCGGGCCCAACGGACTATGGCTACACCTTC. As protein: CASSAPGPTDYGYTF.

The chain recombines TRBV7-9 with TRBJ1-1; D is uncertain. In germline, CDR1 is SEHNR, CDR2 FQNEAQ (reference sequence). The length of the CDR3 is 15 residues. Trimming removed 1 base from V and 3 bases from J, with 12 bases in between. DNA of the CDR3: TGTGCCAGCAGCTTAGTTGGTTTGGAGGACACTGAAGCTTTCTTT. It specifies CASSLVGLEDTEAFF.

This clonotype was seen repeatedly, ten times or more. For the CDR3, the DNA is TGTGCCAGCAGCTTAGGTGGCAGGTTCTATGGCTACACCTTC. The encoded protein is CASSLGGRFYGYTF. The rearrangement joins TRBV7-2 to TRBJ1-2, with no clear D. V was shortened by 1 base and J by 4 bases, with 10 bases between the two germline ends. Germline V lookup: CDR1 SGHTA, CDR2 FQGNSA. This CDR3 comprises 14 residues.

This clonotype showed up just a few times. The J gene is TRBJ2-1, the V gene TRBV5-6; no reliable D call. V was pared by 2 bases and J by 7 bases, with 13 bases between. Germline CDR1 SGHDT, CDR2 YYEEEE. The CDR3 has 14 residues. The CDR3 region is CASSFPSQGNEQFF. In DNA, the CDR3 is TGTGCCAGCAGCTTCCCCTCCCAAGGGAATGAGCAGTTCTTC.

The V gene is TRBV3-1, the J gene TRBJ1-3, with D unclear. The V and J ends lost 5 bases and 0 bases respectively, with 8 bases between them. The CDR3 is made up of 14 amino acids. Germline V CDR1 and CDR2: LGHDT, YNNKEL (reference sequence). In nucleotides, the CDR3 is TGTGCCAGCAGCTCCGAAAGCTCTGGAAACACCATATATTTT. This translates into CASSSESSGNTIYF. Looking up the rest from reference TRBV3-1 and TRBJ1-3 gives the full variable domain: DTAVSQTPKYLVTQMGNDKSIKCEQNLGHDTMYWYKQDSKKFLKIMFSYNNKELIINETVPNRFSPKSPDKAHLNLHINSLELGDSAVYFCASSSESSGNTIYFGEGSWLTVV.

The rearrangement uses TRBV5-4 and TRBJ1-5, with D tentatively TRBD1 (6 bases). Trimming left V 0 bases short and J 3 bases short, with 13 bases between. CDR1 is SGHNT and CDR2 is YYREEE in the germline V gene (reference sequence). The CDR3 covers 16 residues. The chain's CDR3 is CASSLDGQGFNQPQHF. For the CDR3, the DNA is TGTGCCAGCAGCTTGGATGGGCAGGGGTTCAATCAGCCCCAGCATTTT.

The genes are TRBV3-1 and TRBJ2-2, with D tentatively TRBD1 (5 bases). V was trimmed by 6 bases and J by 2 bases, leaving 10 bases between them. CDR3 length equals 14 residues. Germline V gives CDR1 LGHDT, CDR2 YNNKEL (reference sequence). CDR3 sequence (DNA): TGTGCCAGCAGTCCCAGGGATAACACCGGGGAGCTGTTTTTT. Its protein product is CASSPRDNTGELFF.

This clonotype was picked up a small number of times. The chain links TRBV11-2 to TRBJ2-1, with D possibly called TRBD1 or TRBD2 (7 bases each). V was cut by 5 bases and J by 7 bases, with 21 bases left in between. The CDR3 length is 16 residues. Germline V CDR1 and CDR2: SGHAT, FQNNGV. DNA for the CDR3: TGTGCCAGCAGCCGACGACCAGGGGGGGCCTGGAATGAGCAGTTCTTC. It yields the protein CASSRRPGGAWNEQFF.

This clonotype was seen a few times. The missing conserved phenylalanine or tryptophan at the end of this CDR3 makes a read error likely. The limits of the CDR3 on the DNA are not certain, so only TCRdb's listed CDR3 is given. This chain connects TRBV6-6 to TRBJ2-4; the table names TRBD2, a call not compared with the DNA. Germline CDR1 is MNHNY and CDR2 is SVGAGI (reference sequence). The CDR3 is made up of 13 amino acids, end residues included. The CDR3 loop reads CASVSGGGADYVV.

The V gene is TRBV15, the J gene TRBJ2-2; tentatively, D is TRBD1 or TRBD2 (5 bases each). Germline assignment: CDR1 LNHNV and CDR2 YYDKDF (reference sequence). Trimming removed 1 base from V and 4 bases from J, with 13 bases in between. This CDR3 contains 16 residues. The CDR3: CATSRGGGLSTGELFF. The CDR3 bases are TGTGCCACCAGCAGAGGTGGGGGATTGTCCACCGGGGAGCTGTTTTTT.

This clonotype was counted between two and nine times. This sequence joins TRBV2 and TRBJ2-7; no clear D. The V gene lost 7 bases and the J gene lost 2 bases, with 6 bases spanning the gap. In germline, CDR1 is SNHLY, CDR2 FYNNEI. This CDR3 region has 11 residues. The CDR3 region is CASKRAYEQYF. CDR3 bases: TGTGCCAGCAAGCGAGCCTACGAGCAGTACTTC.

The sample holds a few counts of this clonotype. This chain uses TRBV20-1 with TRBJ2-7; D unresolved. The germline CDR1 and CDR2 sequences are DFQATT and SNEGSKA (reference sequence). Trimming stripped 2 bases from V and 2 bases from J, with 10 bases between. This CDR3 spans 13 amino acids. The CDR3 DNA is TGCAGTGCTAGATCAGGCAGGACCTACGAGCAGTACTTC. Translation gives CSARSGRTYEQYF.

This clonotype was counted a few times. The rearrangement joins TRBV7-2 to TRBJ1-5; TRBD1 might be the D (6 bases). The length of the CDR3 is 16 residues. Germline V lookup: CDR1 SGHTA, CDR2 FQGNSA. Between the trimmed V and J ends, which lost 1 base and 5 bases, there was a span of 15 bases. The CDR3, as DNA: TGTGCCAGCAGCTTAGAATCACAGGGTCATTATCAGCCCCAGCATTTT. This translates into CASSLESQGHYQPQHF.

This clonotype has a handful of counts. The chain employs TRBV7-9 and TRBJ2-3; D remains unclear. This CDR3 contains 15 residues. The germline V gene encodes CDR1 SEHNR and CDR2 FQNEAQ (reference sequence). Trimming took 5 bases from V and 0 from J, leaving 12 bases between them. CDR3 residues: CASSPRSKSTDTQYF. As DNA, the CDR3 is TGTGCCAGCAGCCCTCGTTCGAAGAGCACAGATACGCAGTATTTT.

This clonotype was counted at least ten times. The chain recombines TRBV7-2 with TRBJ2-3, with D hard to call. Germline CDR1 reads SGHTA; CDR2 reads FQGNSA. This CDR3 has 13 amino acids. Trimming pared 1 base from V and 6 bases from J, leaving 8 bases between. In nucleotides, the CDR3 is TGTGCCAGCAGCTTAGAGTCTTGGGATACGCAGTATTTT. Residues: CASSLESWDTQYF.